Below, 27 T cell receptor beta chains from the same sample are listed, as sequenced in a study of blood T cell repertoires in COVID-19. Generated by immunoSEQ multiplex PCR, the TCRdb table keeps only in-frame clones and is missing some. The sample lists 400,000 or so clones, around 87% occurring once. What was sequenced was PBMCs or T cells enriched from blood (not recorded which). The origin of the receptors is a man in his forties or fifties in a cohort exposed to, infected with or recovered from COVID-19 (not recorded which).

The rearrangement links TRBV28 to TRBJ2-7; 8 positions match TRBD2. V lost 5 bases, J lost 4 bases, and 4 bases stayed unmatched. Germline CDR1 reads MDHEN; CDR2 reads SYDVKM. The CDR3 contains 13 residues. CDR3 bases: TGTGCCAGCAGTCGAGGCGGGAGGTACGAGCAGTACTTC. This encodes CASSRGGRYEQYF. The full variable domain, in which reference TRBV28 and TRBJ2-7 provide the parts outside the CDR3, is DVKVTQSSRYLVKRTGEKVFLECVQDMDHENMFWYRQDPGLGLRLIYFSYDVKMKEKGDIPEGYSVSREKKERFSLILESASTNQTSMYLCASSRGGRYEQYFGPGTRLTVT.

This chain uses TRBV5-5 with TRBJ2-7, with D maybe TRBD2 (5 bases). This CDR3 is 13 amino acids long. The germline V gene encodes CDR1 SGHKS and CDR2 YYEKEE (reference sequence). Trimming removed 2 bases at V and 3 bases at J, with 9 bases between. CDR3 amino acids: CASSFGEIYEQYF. CDR3 sequence (DNA): TGTGCCAGCAGCTTCGGGGAAATCTACGAGCAGTACTTC.

J is TRBJ1-1 and V is TRBV5-1; 8 bases match TRBD1. Germline loops: CDR1 SGHRS, CDR2 YFSETQ. The CDR3 is 16 residues long. Trimming cost V 4 bases and J 1 base; bases outside gene matches: 9. The CDR3 region has the DNA TGCGCCAGCAGCCCCCAGGGGGCCCTCCCGAACACTGAAGCTTTCTTT. Translated, it gives CASSPQGALPNTEAFF.

This sequence joins TRBV18 and TRBJ2-5; TRBD2 aligns across 11 bases. Germline values: CDR1 KGHSH, CDR2 LQKENI. J lost 3 bases, V lost 1 base, and 10 bases had no gene match. The CDR3 length is 18 residues. The DNA for the CDR3 is TGTGCCAGCTCACCACTAGGAAGTTTGGGACTAGCGGAAGAGACCCAGTACTTC. Translating gives CASSPLGSLGLAEETQYF. Looking up the rest from reference TRBV18 and TRBJ2-5 gives the full variable domain: NAGVMQNPRHLVRRRGQEARLRCSPMKGHSHVYWYRQLPEEGLKFMVYLQKENIIDESGMPKERFSAEFPKEGPSILRIQQVVRGDSAAYFCASSPLGSLGLAEETQYFGPGTRLLVL.

The rearrangement uses TRBV9 and TRBJ2-3; TRBD1 agrees at 8 bases. J was trimmed by 3 bases and V by 0 bases; bases with no gene match: 6. Per germline, CDR1 SGDLS and CDR2 YYNGEE. The CDR3 has 16 amino acids. In DNA, the CDR3 is TGTGCCAGCAGCGTAGGTGGCAGGGGGCTGACAGATACGCAGTATTTT. This codes for CASSVGGRGLTDTQYF.

The rearrangement links TRBV27 to TRBJ1-1; D may be TRBD1 (5 bases). Per germline, CDR1 MNHEY and CDR2 SMNVEV (reference sequence). V was trimmed by 0 bases and J by 7 bases, leaving 9 bases between them. This CDR3 contains 13 residues. CDR3 loop: CASSLSGQGEAFF. In DNA, the CDR3 is TGTGCCAGCAGTTTATCGGGCCAGGGTGAAGCTTTCTTT.

This clone was seen only once. The rearrangement uses TRBV4-1 and TRBJ2-4; TRBD2 matches 10 bases. CDR3 length: 16 residues. J gave up 1 base and V 4 bases, and 4 bases lay outside the gene matches. CDR1 is MGHRA and CDR2 is YSYEKL in the germline V gene. CDR3 sequence (DNA): TGCGCCAGCAGCCCGCTAGCGGGAGTGGCCAAAAACATTCAGTACTTC. Translated: CASSPLAGVAKNIQYF.

This sequence joins TRBV5-4 and TRBJ2-3, with 11 bases aligning to TRBD2. J was trimmed by 5 bases and V by 4 bases; bases with no gene match: 12. CDR3 length: 17 residues. CDR1 is SGHNT and CDR2 is YYREEE in the germline V gene (reference sequence). The CDR3 nucleotides read TGTGCCAGCAGCCGGGAGGCTAGCGGGAGGCTTAGAGATACGCAGTATTTT. It translates to CASSREASGRLRDTQYF.

J is TRBJ2-7 and V is TRBV5-4; D unresolved. Trimming shortened V by 2 bases and J by 3 bases, and 15 bases separated the two germline ends. The CDR3 sequence is 15 residues long. CDR1 SGHNT and CDR2 YYREEE come from the germline V gene (reference sequence). The CDR3 region has the DNA TGTGCCAGCAGCTTTAAAGATTCGGCGGTCTACGAGCAGTACTTC. Amino acid sequence: CASSFKDSAVYEQYF.

The rearrangement links TRBV6-5 to TRBJ2-6; D unresolved. This CDR3 has 16 residues. V lost 3 bases, J lost 1 base, and 10 bases lay in between. The germline V gene has CDR1 MNHEY and CDR2 SVGAGI. The CDR3 loop is CASSYKSFSGANVLTF. CDR3 sequence (DNA): TGTGCCAGCAGTTATAAATCTTTTTCTGGGGCCAACGTCCTGACTTTC.

The rearrangement uses TRBV5-4 and TRBJ2-1, with 11 bases matching TRBD2. The CDR3 sequence is 15 residues long. From germline, CDR1 is SGHNT and CDR2 YYREEE (reference sequence). The ends lost 1 base at V and 6 bases at J; junction bases unmatched: 3. In nucleotides, the CDR3 is TGTGCCAGCAGCTTGTCCGGACTAGCGGGCAATGAGCAGTTCTTC. Translating it yields CASSLSGLAGNEQFF.

The chain recombines TRBV5-4 with TRBJ2-5; 7 positions agree with TRBD1. Germline V CDR1 and CDR2: SGHNT, YYREEE (reference sequence). The CDR3 runs to 14 residues. Trimming took 4 bases from V and 1 from J; bases not matched to a gene: 4. The CDR3 spells CASSLGQSQETQYF. Here the CDR3 DNA reads TGTGCCAGCAGCCTGGGACAGAGCCAAGAGACCCAGTACTTC. Drawing the rest from reference TRBV5-4 and TRBJ2-5, the complete variable domain is ETGVTQSPTHLIKTRGQQVTLRCSSQSGHNTVSWYQQALGQGPQFIFQYYREEENGRGNFPPRFSGLQFPNYSSELNVNALELDDSALYLCASSLGQSQETQYFGPGTRLLVL.

The V call is TRBV25-1, the J call TRBJ1-5, with D tentatively TRBD1 (6 bases). This CDR3 is built from 16 residues. V was shortened by 7 bases and J by 4 bases, with 20 bases between the two germline ends. Germline values: CDR1 MGHDK, CDR2 SYGVNS. This CDR3 reads CASTSMSGGRNQPQHF. Written as DNA, the CDR3 is TGTGCCAGCACTTCCATGTCCGGGGGGCGAAATCAGCCCCAGCATTTT.

The CDR3 bases are TGTGCCAGCAGCCGGGAGGGAGCGAATTCACCCCTCCACTTT. This encodes CASSREGANSPLHF. The gene calls are TRBV6-5 and TRBJ1-6; D is unresolved. The CDR3 runs to 14 residues. V was clipped by 6 bases and J by 7 bases, with 13 bases between them. Per the germline V gene, CDR1 is MNHEY and CDR2 is SVGAGI.

J is TRBJ2-1 and V is TRBV13; TRBD2 agrees at 10 bases. Germline loops: CDR1 PRHDT, CDR2 FYEKMQ (reference sequence). V lost 2 bases to trimming and J lost 6 bases; unmatched junction nucleotides: 7. This CDR3 comprises 16 residues. The CDR3 sequence is CASSLTSSGRGNEQFF. In nucleotides, the CDR3 is TGTGCCAGCAGCTTAACCTCTAGCGGGAGAGGCAATGAGCAGTTCTTC.

The chain has TRBV19 and TRBJ1-3, with a tentative D call TRBD1 (5 bases). CDR3 length: 17 residues. V lost 4 bases and J lost 4, with 20 bases in between. Per germline, CDR1 LNHDA and CDR2 SQIVND (reference sequence). CDR3 in amino acids: CASSTQIPGLEGNTIYF. The CDR3 bases are TGTGCCAGTAGTACCCAAATTCCGGGACTCGAAGGAAACACCATATATTTT.

The chain is built from TRBV7-6 and TRBJ2-7; 12 bases agree with TRBD2. This CDR3 is 17 amino acids long. Germline V lookup: CDR1 SGHVS, CDR2 FNYEAQ. Losses at the gene ends were 1 base for V and 6 bases for J; bases not matched to a gene: 10. CDR3 sequence reads: CASSLVSSGGERGEQYF. The CDR3 DNA reads TGTGCCAGCAGCTTAGTGTCTAGCGGGGGGGAGAGGGGCGAGCAGTACTTC.

The chain recombines TRBV3-1 (or the pseudogene TRBV3-2) with TRBJ2-7, with 12 bases that match TRBD2. V shed 0 bases, J shed 7 bases, and the junction held 7 bases outside the gene matches. The CDR3 sequence is 16 residues long. The V gene's germline CDR1 is LGHDT and CDR2 YNNKEL (reference sequence). The DNA of the CDR3 is TGTGCCAGCAGCCAAGATGACCGGACTAGCGGGAAAGAGCAGTACTTC. It translates to CASSQDDRTSGKEQYF.

The J gene is TRBJ1-1, the V gene TRBV5-1, with D perhaps matching TRBD1 (6 bases). Germline values: CDR1 SGHRS, CDR2 YFSETQ. V was cut by 2 bases and J by 1 base, with 9 bases left in between. This CDR3 spans 14 amino acids. Here the CDR3 DNA reads TGCGCCAGCAGCTTCCGGGACAAGAACACTGAAGCTTTCTTT. This encodes CASSFRDKNTEAFF.

This chain joins TRBV11-2 and TRBJ2-7; possibly TRBD2 for D (6 bases). V lost 4 bases, J lost 2 bases, and 12 bases lay in between. The CDR3 loop spans 14 amino acids. Germline-derived CDR1 and CDR2 are SGHAT and FQNNGV. In nucleotides, the CDR3 is TGTGCCAGCAGCTCGCGTCCTAGCGCCTACGAGCAGTACTTC. Translating it yields CASSSRPSAYEQYF.

This clone was detected once. This sequence joins TRBV5-4 and TRBJ2-7, with TRBD2 matching 9 bases. CDR3 size: 16 residues. Germline V gene lookup returns CDR1 SGHNT and CDR2 YYREEE (reference sequence). V was clipped by 6 bases and J by 0 bases; unmatched bases: 10. DNA of the CDR3: TGTGCCAGCAATAGAAAGGCGGGAGGGCTCTCCTACGAGCAGTACTTC. It codes for CASNRKAGGLSYEQYF.

With regard to this clone: Other DNA sequences in the same sample also yield this CDR3. The chain couples TRBV3-1 (or the pseudogene TRBV3-2) to TRBJ2-7, with unresolved D. Trimming took 0 bases from V and 3 from J, leaving 6 bases between them. Germline CDR1 and CDR2: LGHDT and YNNKEL (reference sequence). This CDR3 region has 13 residues. The CDR3 nucleotides are TGTGCCAGCAGCCAAGAAGGAGTCTACGAGCAGTACTTC. Residues: CASSQEGVYEQYF.

The V gene is TRBV19, the J gene TRBJ1-6, with no clear D. The CDR3 length is 14 residues. Trimming cost V 7 bases and J 5 bases, with 12 bases left between them. Germline assignment: CDR1 LNHDA and CDR2 SQIVND (reference sequence). CDR3 region: CASTGQVNNSPLHF. Written as DNA, the CDR3 is TGTGCCAGTACCGGCCAGGTCAATAATTCACCCCTCCACTTT.

The V and J genes are TRBV4-2 and TRBJ1-5, with TRBD1 identical over 11 bases. The CDR3 loop spans 18 amino acids. Trimming cost V 3 bases and J 0 bases; bases outside gene matches: 7. Per germline, CDR1 LGHNA and CDR2 YNFKEQ. As DNA, the CDR3 is TGTGCCAGCAGCCAGGCCGGGACAGGGGGTTATAGCAATCAGCCCCAGCATTTT. This translates into CASSQAGTGGYSNQPQHF.

The V gene is TRBV19, the J gene TRBJ2-7, with 9 bases that match TRBD1. The CDR3 covers 15 residues. The V gene's germline CDR1 is LNHDA and CDR2 SQIVND (reference sequence). J gave up 3 bases and V 5 bases, and 8 bases lay outside the gene matches. The CDR3 protein is CASSEPGQGIYEQYF. The CDR3 DNA follows: TGTGCCAGTAGTGAACCGGGACAGGGCATCTACGAGCAGTACTTC.

This clone turned up a few times. The rearrangement links TRBV6-5 to TRBJ1-5; 7 bases agree with TRBD1. Trimming removed 6 bases from V and 5 bases from J; junction bases left unmatched: 10. Germline CDR1 reads MNHEY; CDR2 reads SVGAGI. The CDR3 is made up of 15 amino acids. The CDR3 region is CASRINRGWDQPQHF. The CDR3 nucleotides read TGTGCCAGCAGGATTAACAGGGGTTGGGATCAGCCCCAGCATTTT.

Comment on this clone: The junction does not match germline at one end; this may be a read error. This chain links TRBV18 with TRBJ1-1; weak D call: TRBD1 (6 bases). Germline V gives CDR1 KGHSH, CDR2 LQKENI. The CDR3 has 15 residues. CDR3 in amino acids: CASPPGTSVSTEAFF. The CDR3 DNA reads TGTGCCAGCCCACCCGGGACATCGGTGAGCACTGAAGCTTTCTTT.